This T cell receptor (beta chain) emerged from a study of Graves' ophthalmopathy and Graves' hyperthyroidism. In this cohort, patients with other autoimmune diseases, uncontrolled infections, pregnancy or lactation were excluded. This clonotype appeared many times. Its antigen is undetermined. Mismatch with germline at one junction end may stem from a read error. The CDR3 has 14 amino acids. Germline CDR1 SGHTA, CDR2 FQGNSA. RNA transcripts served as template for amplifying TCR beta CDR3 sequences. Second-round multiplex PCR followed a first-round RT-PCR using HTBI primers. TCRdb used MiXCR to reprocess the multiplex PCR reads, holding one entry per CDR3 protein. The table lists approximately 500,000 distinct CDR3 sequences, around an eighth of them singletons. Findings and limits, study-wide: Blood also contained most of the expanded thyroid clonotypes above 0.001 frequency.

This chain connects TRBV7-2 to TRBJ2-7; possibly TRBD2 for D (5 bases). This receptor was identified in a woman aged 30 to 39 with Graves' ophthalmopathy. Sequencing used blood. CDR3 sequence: CAGSLEGWNDEQYF. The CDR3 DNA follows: TGTGCCGGCAGCTTAGAGGGATGGAATGACGAGCAGTACTTC.